One sample yielded the 14 T cell receptor beta chains listed below, sequenced in a study of control samples from healthy donors and cancer patients. This table comes from immunoSEQ multiplex PCR, and its TCRdb copy is limited to in-frame clones, with some not included. Altogether 75,000 to 90,000 clones are present, approximately 87% being singletons, with the ten largest covering roughly 2.1%. The specimen sequenced was blood. These receptors all come from a woman aged 40-49 years in good health.

This chain joins TRBV6-6 and TRBJ2-7, with D unclear. The germline V gene has CDR1 MNHNY and CDR2 SVGAGI (reference sequence). The CDR3 has 12 residues. Between the trimmed V and J ends, which lost 0 bases and 4 bases, there was a span of 4 bases. CDR3 sequence reads: CASSYSSYEQYF. In nucleotides, the CDR3 is TGTGCCAGCAGTTACTCGAGTTACGAGCAGTACTTC.

The chain is built from TRBV10-3 and TRBJ1-2, with D unclear. The CDR3 covers 13 residues. In germline, CDR1 is ENHRY, CDR2 SYGVKD. V was shortened by 4 bases and J by 0 bases, with 6 bases between the two germline ends. CDR3 in DNA: TGTGCCATCAGTGGGGAGGCTAACTATGGCTACACCTTC. It is translated as CAISGEANYGYTF.

This clone was picked up a small number of times. The chain has TRBV7-2 and TRBJ1-2; D is ambiguous. CDR3 length equals 13 residues. Trimming took 1 base from V and 6 from J, leaving 9 bases between them. The germline CDR1 and CDR2 sequences are SGHTA and FQGNSA. DNA for the CDR3: TGTGCCAGCAGCTTAGTGGATGTCCATGGCTACACCTTC. This translates into CASSLVDVHGYTF.

The V call is TRBV9, the J call TRBJ1-6, with a tentative D call TRBD1 (5 bases). Trimming cost V 0 bases and J 6 bases, with 19 bases left between them. The CDR3 spans 18 residues. The germline gives CDR1 SGDLS, CDR2 YYNGEE. The DNA of the CDR3 is TGTGCCAGCAGCGTAGAAGGAATCGGGGGGAGTATTAATTCACCCCTCCACTTT. This gives the protein CASSVEGIGGSINSPLHF.

The CDR3 nucleotides read TGTGCCAGCAGCGTAGCGGCGGGGGGACCACAAGAGACCCAGTACTTC. This gives the protein CASSVAAGGPQETQYF. The chain joins TRBV9 to TRBJ2-5; 8 bases align to TRBD2. The CDR3 extends over 16 amino acids. CDR1 and CDR2 from the germline V gene are SGDLS and YYNGEE. V shed 0 bases and J 2 bases; nucleotides not matched to a gene: 6. The whole variable domain, remainder taken from reference TRBV9 and TRBJ2-5, is DSGVTQTPKHLITATGQRVTLRCSPRSGDLSVYWYQQSLDQGLQFLIQYYNGEERAKGNILERFSAQQFPDLHSELNLSSLELGDSALYFCASSVAAGGPQETQYFGPGTRLLVL.

The chain is built from TRBV29-1 and TRBJ2-1; 11 bases map to TRBD2. The germline CDR1 and CDR2 sequences are SQVTM and ANQGSEA. V shed 3 bases and J 0 bases; nucleotides not matched to a gene: 4. The CDR3 contains 16 residues. The CDR3 bases are TGCAGCGTTGATCGGACTAGCGGGCGCTCCTACAATGAGCAGTTCTTC. The encoded protein is CSVDRTSGRSYNEQFF.

The genes are TRBV4-3 and TRBJ1-1; D is uncertain. CDR1 and CDR2 from the germline V gene are LGHNA and YSLEER. Trimming left V 2 bases short and J 8 bases short, with 12 bases between. The CDR3 is made up of 13 amino acids. DNA for the CDR3: TGCGCCAGCAGCCAACCCGGGTCCAGGGAAGCTTTCTTT. Translated, it gives CASSQPGSREAFF.

In its sample, this clone was seen a few times. The chain has TRBV5-1 and TRBJ1-2, with D possibly matching TRBD1 (5 bases). CDR3 length: 15 amino acids. From germline, CDR1 is SGHRS and CDR2 YFSETQ. V was clipped by 2 bases and J by 0 bases, with 11 bases between them. In DNA, the CDR3 is TGCGCCAGCAGCTTTGGGACGACGTCTAACTATGGCTACACCTTC. Amino acids: CASSFGTTSNYGYTF. Full variable domain (remainder filled in from reference TRBV5-1 and TRBJ1-2): KAGVTQTPRYLIKTRGQQVTLSCSPISGHRSVSWYQQTPGQGLQFLFEYFSETQRNKGNFPGRFSGRQFSNSRSEMNVSTLELGDSALYLCASSFGTTSNYGYTFGSGTRLTVV.

The gene calls are TRBV13 and TRBJ1-1; 8 bases are shared with TRBD1. Germline CDR1 is PRHDT and CDR2 is FYEKMQ (reference sequence). The V and J ends lost 1 base and 7 bases, in that order; junction bases with no gene match: 20. The CDR3 is 19 residues long. As DNA, the CDR3 is TGTGCCAGCAGCTTAGTCGCCGAGCAGGGGGCCGACTGGAGTCGTGAAGCTTTCTTT. Its protein is CASSLVAEQGADWSREAFF.

J is TRBJ1-1 and V is TRBV5-4; 9 bases are shared with TRBD1. The trim removed 0 bases at V and 4 bases at J, leaving 4 bases unmatched. Germline loops: CDR1 SGHNT, CDR2 YYREEE (reference sequence). The CDR3 runs 15 residues. CDR3 coding DNA: TGTGCCAGCAGCTTGGGGACAGGGGTTGCCACTGAAGCTTTCTTT. This translates into CASSLGTGVATEAFF.

This chain connects TRBV2 to TRBJ2-7; tentatively, D is TRBD1 (6 bases). Per the germline V gene, CDR1 is SNHLY and CDR2 is FYNNEI. This CDR3 region has 15 residues. Trimming left V 1 base short and J 2 bases short, with 12 bases between. CDR3 loop: CASSEGTASTYEQYF. The DNA for the CDR3 is TGTGCCAGCAGTGAAGGGACAGCCAGCACCTACGAGCAGTACTTC.

This clone was recorded once. This sequence joins TRBV24-1 and TRBJ2-6, with D possibly TRBD2 on 5 matching bases. The germline gives CDR1 KGHDR, CDR2 SFDVKD. CDR3 length: 18 amino acids. Trimming removed 3 bases at V and 0 bases at J, with 14 bases between. The CDR3 protein is CATSDDGRLSSGANVLTF. CDR3 nucleotide sequence: TGTGCCACCAGTGATGACGGACGACTAAGCTCTGGGGCCAACGTCCTGACTTTC.

The chain has TRBV30 and TRBJ2-1, with TRBD2 matching 11 bases. This CDR3 contains 13 residues. Germline CDR1 GTSNPN, CDR2 SVGIG (reference sequence). Unmatched junction bases numbered 5, after V lost 4 bases and J lost 9 bases. The DNA of the CDR3 is TGTGCCTGGACGAATAGCGGGGGGGGTGAGCAGTTCTTC. It yields the protein CAWTNSGGGEQFF.

The CDR3 loop is CASSNAASNQPQHF. The DNA for the CDR3 is TGTGCCAGCTCAAATGCAGCTAGCAATCAGCCCCAGCATTTT. The chain links TRBV18 to TRBJ1-5; D unresolved. This CDR3 is built from 14 residues. Trimming cost V 5 bases and J 0 bases, with 8 bases left between them. The germline gives CDR1 KGHSH, CDR2 LQKENI. Based on the CDR3 plus reference TRBV18 and TRBJ1-5, the full variable domain is NAGVMQNPRHLVRRRGQEARLRCSPMKGHSHVYWYRQLPEEGLKFMVYLQKENIIDESGMPKERFSAEFPKEGPSILRIQQVVRGDSAAYFCASSNAASNQPQHFGDGTRLSIL.